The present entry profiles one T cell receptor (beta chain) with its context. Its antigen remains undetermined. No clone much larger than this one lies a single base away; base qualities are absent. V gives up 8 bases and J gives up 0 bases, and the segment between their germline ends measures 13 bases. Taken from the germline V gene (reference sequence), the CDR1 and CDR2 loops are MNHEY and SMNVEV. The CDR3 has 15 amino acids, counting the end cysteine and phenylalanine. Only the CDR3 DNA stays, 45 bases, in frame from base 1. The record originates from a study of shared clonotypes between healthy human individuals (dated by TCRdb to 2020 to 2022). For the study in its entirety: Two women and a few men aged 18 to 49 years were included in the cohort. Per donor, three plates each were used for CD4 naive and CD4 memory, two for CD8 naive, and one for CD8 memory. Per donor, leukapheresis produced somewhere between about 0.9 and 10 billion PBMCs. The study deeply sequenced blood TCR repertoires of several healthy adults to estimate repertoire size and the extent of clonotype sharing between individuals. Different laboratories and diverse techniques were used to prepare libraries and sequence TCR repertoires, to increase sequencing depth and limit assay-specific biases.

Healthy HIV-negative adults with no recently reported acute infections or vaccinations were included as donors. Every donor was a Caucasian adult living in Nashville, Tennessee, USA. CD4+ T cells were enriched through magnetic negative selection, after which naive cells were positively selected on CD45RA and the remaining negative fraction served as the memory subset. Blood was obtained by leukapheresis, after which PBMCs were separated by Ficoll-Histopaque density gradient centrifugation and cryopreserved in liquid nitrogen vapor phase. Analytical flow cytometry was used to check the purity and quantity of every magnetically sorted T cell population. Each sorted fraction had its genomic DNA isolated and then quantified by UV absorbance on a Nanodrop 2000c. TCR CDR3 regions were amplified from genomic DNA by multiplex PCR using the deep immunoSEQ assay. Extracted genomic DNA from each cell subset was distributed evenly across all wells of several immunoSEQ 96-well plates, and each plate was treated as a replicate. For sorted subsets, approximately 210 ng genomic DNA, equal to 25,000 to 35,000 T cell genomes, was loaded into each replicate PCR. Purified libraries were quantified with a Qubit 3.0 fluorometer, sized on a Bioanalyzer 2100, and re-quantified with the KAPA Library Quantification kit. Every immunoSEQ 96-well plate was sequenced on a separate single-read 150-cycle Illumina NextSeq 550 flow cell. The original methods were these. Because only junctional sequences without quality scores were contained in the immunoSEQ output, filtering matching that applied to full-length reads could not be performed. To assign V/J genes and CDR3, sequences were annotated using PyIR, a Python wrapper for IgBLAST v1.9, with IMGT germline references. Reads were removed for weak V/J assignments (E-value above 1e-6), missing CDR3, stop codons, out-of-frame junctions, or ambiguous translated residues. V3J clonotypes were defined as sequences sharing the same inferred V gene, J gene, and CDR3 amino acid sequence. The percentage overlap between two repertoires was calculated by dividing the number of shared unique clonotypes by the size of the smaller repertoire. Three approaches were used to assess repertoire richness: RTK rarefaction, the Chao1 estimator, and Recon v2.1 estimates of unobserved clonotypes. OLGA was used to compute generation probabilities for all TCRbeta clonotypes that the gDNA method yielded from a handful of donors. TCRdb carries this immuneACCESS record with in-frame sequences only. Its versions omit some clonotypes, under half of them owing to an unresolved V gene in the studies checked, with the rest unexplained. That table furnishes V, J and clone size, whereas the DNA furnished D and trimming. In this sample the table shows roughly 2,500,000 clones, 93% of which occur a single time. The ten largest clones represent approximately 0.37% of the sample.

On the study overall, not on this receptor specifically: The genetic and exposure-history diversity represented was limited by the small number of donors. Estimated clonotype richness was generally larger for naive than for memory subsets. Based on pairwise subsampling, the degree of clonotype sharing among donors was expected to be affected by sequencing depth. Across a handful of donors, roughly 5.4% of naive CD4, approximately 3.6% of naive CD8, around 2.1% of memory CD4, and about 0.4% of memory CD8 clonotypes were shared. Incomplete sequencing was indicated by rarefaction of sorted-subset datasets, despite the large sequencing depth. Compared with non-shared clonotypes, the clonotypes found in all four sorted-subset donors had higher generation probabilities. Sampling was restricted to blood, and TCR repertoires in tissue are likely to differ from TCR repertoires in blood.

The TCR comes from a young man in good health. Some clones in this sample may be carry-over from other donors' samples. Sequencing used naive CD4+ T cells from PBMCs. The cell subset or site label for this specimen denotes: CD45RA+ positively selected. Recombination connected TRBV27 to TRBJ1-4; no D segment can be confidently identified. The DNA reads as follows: TGTGCCAGCTCAATTTCGGCTGCAACTAATGAAAAACTGTTTTTT. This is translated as CASSISAATNEKLFF.